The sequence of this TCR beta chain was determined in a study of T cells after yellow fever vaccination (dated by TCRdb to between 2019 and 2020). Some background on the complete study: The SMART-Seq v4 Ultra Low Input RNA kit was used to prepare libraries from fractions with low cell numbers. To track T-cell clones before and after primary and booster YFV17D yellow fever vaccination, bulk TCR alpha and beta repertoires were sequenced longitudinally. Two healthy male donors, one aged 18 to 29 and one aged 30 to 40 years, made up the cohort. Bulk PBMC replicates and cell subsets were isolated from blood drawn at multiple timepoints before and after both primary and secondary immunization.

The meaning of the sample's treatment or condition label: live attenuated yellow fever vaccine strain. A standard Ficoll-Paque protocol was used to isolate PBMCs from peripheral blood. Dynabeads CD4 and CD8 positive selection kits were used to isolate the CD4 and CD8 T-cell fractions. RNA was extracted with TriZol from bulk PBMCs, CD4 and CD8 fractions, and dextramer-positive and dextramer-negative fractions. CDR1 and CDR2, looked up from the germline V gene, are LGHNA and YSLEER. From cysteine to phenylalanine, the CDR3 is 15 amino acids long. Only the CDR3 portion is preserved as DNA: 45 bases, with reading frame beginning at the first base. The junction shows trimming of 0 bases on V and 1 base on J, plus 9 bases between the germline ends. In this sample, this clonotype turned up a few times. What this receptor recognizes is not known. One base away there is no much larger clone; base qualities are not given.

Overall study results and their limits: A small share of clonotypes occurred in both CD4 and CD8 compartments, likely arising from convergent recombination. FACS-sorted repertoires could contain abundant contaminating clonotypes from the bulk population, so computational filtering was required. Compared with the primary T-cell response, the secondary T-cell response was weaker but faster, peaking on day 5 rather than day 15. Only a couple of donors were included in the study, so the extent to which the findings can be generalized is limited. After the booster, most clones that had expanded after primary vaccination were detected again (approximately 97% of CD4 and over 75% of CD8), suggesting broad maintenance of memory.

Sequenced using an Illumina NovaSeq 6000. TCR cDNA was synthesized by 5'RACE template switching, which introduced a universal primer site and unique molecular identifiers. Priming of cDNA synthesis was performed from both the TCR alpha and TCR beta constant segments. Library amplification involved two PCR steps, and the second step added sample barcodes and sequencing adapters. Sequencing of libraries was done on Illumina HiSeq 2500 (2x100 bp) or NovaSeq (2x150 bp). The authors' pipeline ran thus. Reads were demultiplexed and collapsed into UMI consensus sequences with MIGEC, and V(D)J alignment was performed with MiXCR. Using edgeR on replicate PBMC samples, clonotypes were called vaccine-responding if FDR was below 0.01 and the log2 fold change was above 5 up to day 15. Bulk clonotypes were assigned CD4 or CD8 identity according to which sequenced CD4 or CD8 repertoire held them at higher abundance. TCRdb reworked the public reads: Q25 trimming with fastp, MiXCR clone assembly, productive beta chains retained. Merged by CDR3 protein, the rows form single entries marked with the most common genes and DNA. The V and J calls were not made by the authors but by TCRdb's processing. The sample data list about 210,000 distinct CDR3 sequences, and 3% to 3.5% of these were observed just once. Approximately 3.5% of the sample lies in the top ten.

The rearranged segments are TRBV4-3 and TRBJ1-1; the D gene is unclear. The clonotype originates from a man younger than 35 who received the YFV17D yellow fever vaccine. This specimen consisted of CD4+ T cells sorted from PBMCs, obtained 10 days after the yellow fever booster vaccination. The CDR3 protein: CASSQDPRWNTEAFF. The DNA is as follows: TGCGCCAGCAGCCAAGATCCCAGATGGAACACTGAAGCTTTCTTT.